This TCR beta chain was sequenced in a study of response to subunit inactivated influenza vaccine. One entry per CDR3 protein results from TCRdb running MiXCR on the RT-PCR reads. This table holds 500,000 to 600,000 distinct CDR3 sequences, about 15% found once. The CDR3 loop spans 14 amino acids. Looked up from germline, CDR1 is ENHRY and CDR2 is SYGVKD. Trimming cost V 3 bases and J 0 bases, with 8 bases left between them. Sequenced here: CD4+ T cells sorted from PBMCs, sampled around 25 months after vaccination. The chain links TRBV10-3 to TRBJ1-1; D perhaps matches TRBD1 (5 bases). This TCR was recovered from a man between 50 and 75 years old who received an inactivated influenza vaccine. CDR3 in amino acids: CAISESGLNTEAFF. The CDR3 DNA sequence: TGTGCCATCAGTGAATCAGGGTTGAACACTGAAGCTTTCTTT.